The sequence of this TCR beta chain was determined in a study of blood T cell repertoires in COVID-19. Study information: The analysed material was cDNA or gDNA that came from T cells, B-cell-depleted T cells, or PBMCs.

Germline lookup yields CDR1 LNHDA and CDR2 SQIVND (reference sequence). The CDR3 runs 15 residues. Trimming pared 5 bases from V and 5 bases from J, leaving 15 bases between. Under the authors' procedure: It was from reference gene primer amplification that nucleated cell counts were estimated. Clones were sequenced by immunoSEQ multiplex PCR, and TCRdb holds only the in-frame ones, with some missing. V and J calls plus clone size are reproduced from that table; the DNA served to infer D and trimming. The table has approximately 100,000 clones, about 80% seen once; the top ten hold around 13%. The sequence derives from a human donor in a cohort sampled during active COVID-19. Material for sequencing was peripheral blood. The chain combines TRBV19 with TRBJ2-2, with D perhaps matching TRBD1 (5 bases). This CDR3 is CASSGWQGRTGELFF. CDR3 coding DNA: TGTGCCAGTAGTGGTTGGCAGGGAAGAACCGGGGAGCTGTTTTTT.